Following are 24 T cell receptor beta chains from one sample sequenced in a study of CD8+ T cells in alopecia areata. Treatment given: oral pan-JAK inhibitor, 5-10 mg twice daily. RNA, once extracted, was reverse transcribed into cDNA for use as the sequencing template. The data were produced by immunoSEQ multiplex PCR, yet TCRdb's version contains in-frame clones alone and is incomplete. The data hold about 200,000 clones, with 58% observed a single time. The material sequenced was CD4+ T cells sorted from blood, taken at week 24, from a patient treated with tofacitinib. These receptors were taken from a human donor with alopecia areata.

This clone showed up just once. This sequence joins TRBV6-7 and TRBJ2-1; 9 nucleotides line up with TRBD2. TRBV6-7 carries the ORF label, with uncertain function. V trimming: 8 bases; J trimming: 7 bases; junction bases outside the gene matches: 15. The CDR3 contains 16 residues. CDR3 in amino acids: CASPPVAGVSRNEQFF. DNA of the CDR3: TGTGCCAGCCCGCCGGTAGCGGGAGTATCGAGAAATGAGCAGTTCTTC.

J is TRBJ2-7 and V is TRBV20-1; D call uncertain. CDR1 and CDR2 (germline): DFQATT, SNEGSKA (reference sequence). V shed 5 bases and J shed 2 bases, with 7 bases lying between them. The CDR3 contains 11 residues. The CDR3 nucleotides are TGCAGTGCTTGGTTGGCCTACGAGCAGTACTTC. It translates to CSAWLAYEQYF.

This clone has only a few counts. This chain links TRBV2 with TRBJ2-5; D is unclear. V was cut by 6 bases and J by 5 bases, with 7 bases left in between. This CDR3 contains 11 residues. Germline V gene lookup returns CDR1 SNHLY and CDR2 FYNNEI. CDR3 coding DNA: TGTGCCAGCAGACCAGCGGAGACCCAGTACTTC. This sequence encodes CASRPAETQYF. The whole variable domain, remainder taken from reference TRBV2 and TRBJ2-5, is EPEVTQTPSHQVTQMGQEVILRCVPISNHLYFYWYRQILGQKVEFLVSFYNNEISEKSEIFDDQFSVERPDGSNFTLKIRSTKLEDSAMYFCASRPAETQYFGPGTRLLVL.

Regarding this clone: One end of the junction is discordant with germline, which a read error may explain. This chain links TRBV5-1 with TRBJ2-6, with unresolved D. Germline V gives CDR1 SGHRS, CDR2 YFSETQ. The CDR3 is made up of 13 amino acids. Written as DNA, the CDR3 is TGCGCCAGCATGCGCTCTGGAGCCAACGTCCTGACTTTC. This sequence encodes CASMRSGANVLTF.

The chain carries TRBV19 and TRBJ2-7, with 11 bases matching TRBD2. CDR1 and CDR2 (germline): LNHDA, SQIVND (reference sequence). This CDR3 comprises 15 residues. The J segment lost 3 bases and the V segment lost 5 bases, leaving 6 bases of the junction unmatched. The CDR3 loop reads CASSVSTSGVYEQYF. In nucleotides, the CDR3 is TGTGCCAGTAGTGTTTCGACTAGCGGGGTCTACGAGCAGTACTTC.

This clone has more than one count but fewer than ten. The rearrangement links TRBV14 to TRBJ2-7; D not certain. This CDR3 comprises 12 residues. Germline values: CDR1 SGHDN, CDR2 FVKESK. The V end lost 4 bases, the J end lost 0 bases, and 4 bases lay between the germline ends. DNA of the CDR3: TGTGCCAGCAGCCCCGGCTCCTACGAGCAGTACTTC. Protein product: CASSPGSYEQYF. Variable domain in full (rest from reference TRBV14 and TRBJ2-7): EAGVTQFPSHSVIEKGQTVTLRCDPISGHDNLYWYRRVMGKEIKFLLHFVKESKQDESGMPNNRFLAERTGGTYSTLKVQPAELEDSGVYFCASSPGSYEQYFGPGTRLTVT.

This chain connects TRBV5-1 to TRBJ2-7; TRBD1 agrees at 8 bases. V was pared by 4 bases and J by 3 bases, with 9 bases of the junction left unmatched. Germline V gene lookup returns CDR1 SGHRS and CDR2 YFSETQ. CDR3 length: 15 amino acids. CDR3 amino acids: CASSGRPGQVYEQYF. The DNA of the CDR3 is TGCGCCAGCAGCGGGCGGCCGGGACAGGTCTACGAGCAGTACTTC.

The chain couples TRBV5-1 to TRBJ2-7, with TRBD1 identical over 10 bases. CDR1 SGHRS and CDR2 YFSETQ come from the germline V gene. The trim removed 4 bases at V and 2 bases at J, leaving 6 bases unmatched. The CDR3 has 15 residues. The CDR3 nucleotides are TGCGCCAGCAGCCATCAAGGACAGGGGGCCTACGAGCAGTACTTC. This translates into CASSHQGQGAYEQYF.

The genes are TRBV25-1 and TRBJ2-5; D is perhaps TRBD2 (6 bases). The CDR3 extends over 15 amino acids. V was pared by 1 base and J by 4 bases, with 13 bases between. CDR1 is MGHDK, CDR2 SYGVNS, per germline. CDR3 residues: CASSESRGWVETQYF. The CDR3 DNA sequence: TGTGCCAGCAGTGAATCGCGGGGTTGGGTAGAGACCCAGTACTTC.

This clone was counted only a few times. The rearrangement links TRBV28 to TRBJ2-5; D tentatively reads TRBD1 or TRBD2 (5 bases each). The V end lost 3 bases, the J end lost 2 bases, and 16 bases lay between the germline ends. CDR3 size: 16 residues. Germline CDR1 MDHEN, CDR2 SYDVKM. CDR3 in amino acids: CASSFFGRGQQETQYF. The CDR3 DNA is TGTGCCAGCAGTTTTTTCGGTCGGGGCCAGCAAGAGACCCAGTACTTC.

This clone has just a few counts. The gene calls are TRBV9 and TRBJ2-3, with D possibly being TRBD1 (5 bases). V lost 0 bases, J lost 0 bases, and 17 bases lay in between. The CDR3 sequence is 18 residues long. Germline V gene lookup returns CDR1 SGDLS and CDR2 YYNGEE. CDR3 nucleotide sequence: TGTGCCAGCAGCGTAGCCCGTTGGGGCGGCTCTAGCACAGATACGCAGTATTTT. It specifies CASSVARWGGSSTDTQYF. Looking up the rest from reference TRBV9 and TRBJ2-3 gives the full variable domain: DSGVTQTPKHLITATGQRVTLRCSPRSGDLSVYWYQQSLDQGLQFLIQYYNGEERAKGNILERFSAQQFPDLHSELNLSSLELGDSALYFCASSVARWGGSSTDTQYFGPGTRLTVL.

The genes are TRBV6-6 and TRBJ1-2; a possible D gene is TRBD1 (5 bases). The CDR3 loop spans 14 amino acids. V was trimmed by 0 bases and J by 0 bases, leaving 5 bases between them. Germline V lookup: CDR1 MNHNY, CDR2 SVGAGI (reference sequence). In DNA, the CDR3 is TGTGCCAGCAGTTACTCGACAGCTAACTATGGCTACACCTTC. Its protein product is CASSYSTANYGYTF.

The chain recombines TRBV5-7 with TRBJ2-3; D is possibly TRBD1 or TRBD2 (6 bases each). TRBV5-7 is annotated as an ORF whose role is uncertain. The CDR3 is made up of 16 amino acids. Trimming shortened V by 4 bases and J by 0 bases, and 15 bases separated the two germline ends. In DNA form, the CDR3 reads TGTGCCAGCAGCCCGGGGGCGGGACGGAGCACAGATACGCAGTATTTT. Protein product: CASSPGAGRSTDTQYF.

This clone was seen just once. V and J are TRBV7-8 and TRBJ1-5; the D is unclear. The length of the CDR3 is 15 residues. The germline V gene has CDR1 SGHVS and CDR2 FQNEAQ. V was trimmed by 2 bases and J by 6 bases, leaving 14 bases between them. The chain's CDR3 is CASSLRPSLGQPQHF. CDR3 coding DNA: TGTGCCAGCAGCTTAAGGCCCTCTTTGGGTCAGCCCCAGCATTTT. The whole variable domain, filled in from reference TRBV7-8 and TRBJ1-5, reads GAGVSQSPRYKVAKRGQDVALRCDPISGHVSLFWYQQALGQGPEFLTYFQNEAQLDKSGLPSDRFFAERPEGSVSTLKIQRTQQEDSAVYLCASSLRPSLGQPQHFGDGTRLSIL.

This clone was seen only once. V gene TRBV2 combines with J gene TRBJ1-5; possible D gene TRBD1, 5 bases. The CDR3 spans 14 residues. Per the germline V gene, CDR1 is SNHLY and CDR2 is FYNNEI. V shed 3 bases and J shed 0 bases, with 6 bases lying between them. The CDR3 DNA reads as TGTGCCAGCAGTGACAGGGTTAGCAATCAGCCCCAGCATTTT. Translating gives CASSDRVSNQPQHF.

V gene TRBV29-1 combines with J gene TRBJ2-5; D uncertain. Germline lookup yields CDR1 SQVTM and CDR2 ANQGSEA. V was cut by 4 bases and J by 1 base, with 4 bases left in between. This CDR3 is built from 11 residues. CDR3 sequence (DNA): TGCAGCGTTGGCAGCCAAGAGACCCAGTACTTC. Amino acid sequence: CSVGSQETQYF.

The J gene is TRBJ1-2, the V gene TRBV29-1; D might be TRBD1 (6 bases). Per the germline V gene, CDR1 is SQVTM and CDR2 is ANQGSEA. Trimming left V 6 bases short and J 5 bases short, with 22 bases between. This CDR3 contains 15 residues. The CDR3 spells CSVANTGTLQYGYTF. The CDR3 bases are TGCAGCGTAGCCAACACCGGGACACTGCAATATGGCTACACCTTC. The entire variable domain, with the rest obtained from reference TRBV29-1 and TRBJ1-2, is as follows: SAVISQKPSRDICQRGTSLTIQCQVDSQVTMMFWYRQQPGQSLTLIATANQGSEATYESGFVIDKFPISRPNLTFSTLTVSNMSPEDSSIYLCSVANTGTLQYGYTFGSGTRLTVV.

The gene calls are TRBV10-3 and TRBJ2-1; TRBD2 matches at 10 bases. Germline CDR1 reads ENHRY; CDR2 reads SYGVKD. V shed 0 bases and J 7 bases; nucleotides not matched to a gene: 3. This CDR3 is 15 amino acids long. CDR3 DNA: TGTGCCATCAGTGAGTCGATTAGCGGGAGGAATGAGCAGTTCTTC. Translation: CAISESISGRNEQFF.

In DNA, the CDR3 is TGTGCCTGGAGTGTAGCCAGCGGGACCACAGATACGCAGTATTTT. Its protein is CAWSVASGTTDTQYF. V is TRBV30 and J is TRBJ2-3; 7 nucleotides agree with TRBD2. The V gene's germline CDR1 is GTSNPN and CDR2 SVGIG (reference sequence). The CDR3 runs to 15 residues. V lost 0 bases to trimming and J lost 2 bases; unmatched junction nucleotides: 5.

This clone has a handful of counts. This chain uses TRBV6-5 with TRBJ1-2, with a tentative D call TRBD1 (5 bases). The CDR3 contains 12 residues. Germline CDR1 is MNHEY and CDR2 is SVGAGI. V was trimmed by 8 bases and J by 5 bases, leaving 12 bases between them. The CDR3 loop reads CASGRGPYGYTF. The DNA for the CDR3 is TGTGCCAGCGGTCGGGGACCTTATGGCTACACCTTC.

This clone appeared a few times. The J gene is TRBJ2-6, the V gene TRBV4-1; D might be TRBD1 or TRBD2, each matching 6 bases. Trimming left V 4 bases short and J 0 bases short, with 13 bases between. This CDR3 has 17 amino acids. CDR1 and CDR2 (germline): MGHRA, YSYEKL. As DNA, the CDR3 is TGCGCCAGCAGCCGAGGGGGACTGATCTCTGGGGCCAACGTCCTGACTTTC. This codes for CASSRGGLISGANVLTF.

The CDR3 region is CASSERSFRETQYF. In nucleotides, the CDR3 is TGTGCCAGCAGTGAAAGGTCGTTCCGGGAGACCCAGTACTTC. V and J are TRBV25-1 and TRBJ2-5; D not resolved. CDR1 and CDR2 (germline): MGHDK, SYGVNS. Trimming pared 2 bases from V and 5 bases from J, leaving 12 bases between. The CDR3 contains 14 residues.

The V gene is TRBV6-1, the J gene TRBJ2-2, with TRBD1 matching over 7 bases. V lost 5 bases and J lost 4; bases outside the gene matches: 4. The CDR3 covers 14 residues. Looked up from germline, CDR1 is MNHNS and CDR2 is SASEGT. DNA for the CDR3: TGTGCCAGCAGTATACAGGGGACCACCGGGGAGCTGTTTTTT. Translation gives CASSIQGTTGELFF.

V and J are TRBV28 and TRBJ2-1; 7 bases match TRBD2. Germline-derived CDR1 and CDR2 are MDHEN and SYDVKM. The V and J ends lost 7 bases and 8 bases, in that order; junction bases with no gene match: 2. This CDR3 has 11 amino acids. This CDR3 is CASTGGDEQFF. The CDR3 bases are TGTGCCAGCACGGGGGGAGATGAGCAGTTCTTC.